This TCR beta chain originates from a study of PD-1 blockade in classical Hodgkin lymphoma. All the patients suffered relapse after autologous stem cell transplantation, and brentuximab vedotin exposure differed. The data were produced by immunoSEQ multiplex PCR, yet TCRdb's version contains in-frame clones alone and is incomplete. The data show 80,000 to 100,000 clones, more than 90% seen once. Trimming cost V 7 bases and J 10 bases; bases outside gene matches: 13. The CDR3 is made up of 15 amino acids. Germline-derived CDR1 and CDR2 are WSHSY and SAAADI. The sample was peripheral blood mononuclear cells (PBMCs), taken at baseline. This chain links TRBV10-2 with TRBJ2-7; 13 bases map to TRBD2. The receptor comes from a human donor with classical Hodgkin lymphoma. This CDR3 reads CASTPLAGGSSEQYF. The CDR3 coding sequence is TGCGCCAGCACCCCACTAGCGGGAGGGTCGTCGGAACAGTACTTC.